The present TCR beta chain was sequenced within a study of T-cell memory formation after mild COVID-19. Study at large: Largely, the TCR clusters proved donor specific.

TCRdb recomputed calls from the 5' RACE reads with MiXCR, one row per CDR3 protein. Among 400,000 to 500,000 distinct CDR3 sequences listed, about 24% were seen once. Study-level findings and limits: Clones shrinking from day 15 to 85 showed even CD4/CD8 mixes; later expanders tilted CD4+. CD4+ contracting clones were mainly CM and EM; CD8+ ones, EMRA. A second wave of clones peaked on day 37, and their SARS-CoV-2 specificity went unconfirmed.

V lost 8 bases and J lost 2, with 14 bases in between. The CDR3 totals 14 residues. CDR1 is SGHVS and CDR2 is FQNEAQ in the germline V gene. Comment on this clonotype: The antigen is not known.

The TCR sequence derives from an adult woman who had mild COVID-19 (a few samples of this study predate the infection). Cell type and time point are not known. The sample comprised PBMCs or a T cell subset sorted from them (not recorded which). The chain uses TRBV7-8 and TRBJ2-3, with D unclear. The CDR3 here is CASGSPGATDTQYF. The CDR3 DNA sequence: TGTGCCAGCGGCTCACCGGGCGCCACAGATACGCAGTATTTT.